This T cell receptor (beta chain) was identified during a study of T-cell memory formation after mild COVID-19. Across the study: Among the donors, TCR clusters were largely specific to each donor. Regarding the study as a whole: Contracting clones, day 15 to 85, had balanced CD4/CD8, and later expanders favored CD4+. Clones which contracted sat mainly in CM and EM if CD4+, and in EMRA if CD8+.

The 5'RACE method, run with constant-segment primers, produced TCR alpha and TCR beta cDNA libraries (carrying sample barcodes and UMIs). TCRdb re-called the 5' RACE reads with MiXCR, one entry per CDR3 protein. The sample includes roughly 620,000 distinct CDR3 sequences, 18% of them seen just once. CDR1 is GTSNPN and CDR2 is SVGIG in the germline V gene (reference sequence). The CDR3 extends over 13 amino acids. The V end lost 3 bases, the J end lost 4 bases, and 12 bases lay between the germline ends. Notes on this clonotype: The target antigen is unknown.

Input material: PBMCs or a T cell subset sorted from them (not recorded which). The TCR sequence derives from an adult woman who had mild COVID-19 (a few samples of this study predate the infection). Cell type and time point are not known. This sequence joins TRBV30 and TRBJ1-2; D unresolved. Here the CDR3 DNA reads TGTGCCTGGAGCCCCGGGGTCAGCTATGGCTACACCTTC. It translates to CAWSPGVSYGYTF.